Below are 17 T cell receptor beta chains sequenced from a single sample in a study of tumor-infiltrating lymphocytes in primary liver carcinoma. Between about 18 and 33 mg of unsorted bulk tissue served as the source from which RNA and DNA were co-extracted. A primer matching the constant region was used to make TCR beta cDNA from about 500 ng of total RNA. Nested multiplex PCR, run for three rounds with slightly modified ARM-PCR, yielded TCR beta libraries. Both of the initial two PCR rounds ran for approximately 11 cycles and employed TRBV1-TRBV30 forward primers alongside a C-beta reverse primer. Each CDR3 protein is one row after TCRdb ran MiXCR on the multiplex PCR reads. The data contain 90,000 to 140,000 distinct CDR3 sequences, around 80% of them singletons. Input material: liver tumor tissue from sampling region 3. The sample's subset: tumor region T3, left-lateral pole. The receptors were gathered from a middle-aged man with primary liver carcinoma and hepatitis B virus infection.

To note about this clonotype: A junction boundary mismatches the germline segment, possibly from a read error. The rearrangement links TRBV29-1 to TRBJ2-2; a possible D gene is TRBD2 (5 bases). Germline loops: CDR1 SQVTM, CDR2 ANQGSEA. CDR3 length: 16 residues. The CDR3 DNA sequence: TGCAGCGTTGAAGGGTTGGACTGGGTGGGCACCGGGGTGCTGTTTTTT. Protein sequence: CSVEGLDWVGTGVLFF.

Concerning this clonotype: Mismatch with germline at one junction end may stem from a read error. The chain recombines TRBV6-4 with TRBJ2-1; D is perhaps TRBD2 (6 bases). This CDR3 contains 15 residues. CDR1 is MRHNA and CDR2 is SNTAGT in the germline V gene. The CDR3 protein is CDSSKLAGEMSEQFF. The CDR3 DNA follows: TGTGACAGCAGCAAACTAGCAGGAGAAATGAGTGAGCAGTTCTTC.

This chain uses TRBV7-2 with TRBJ1-1; unclear D gene. The CDR3 contains 15 residues. Germline V gene data show CDR1 as SGHTA and CDR2 as FQGNSA. Trimming shortened V by 5 bases and J by 4 bases, and 17 bases separated the two germline ends. CDR3 in amino acids: CASSRYGWLATEAFF. The DNA for the CDR3 is TGTGCCAGCAGCAGATATGGGTGGTTGGCCACTGAAGCTTTCTTT.

The chain carries TRBV2 and TRBJ1-1; the D gene is possibly TRBD1 (5 bases). Germline V gene data show CDR1 as SNHLY and CDR2 as FYNNEI. V lost 8 bases and J 1 base, leaving 11 bases between the germline ends. CDR3 length: 13 amino acids. The CDR3 DNA sequence: TGTGCCAGCGGGGGAGGCGGGAACACTGAAGCTTTCTTT. This encodes CASGGGGNTEAFF.

Concerning this clonotype itself: One end of the junction is discordant with germline, which a read error may explain. The chain uses TRBV11-1 and TRBJ2-4; possible D gene TRBD2, 5 bases. Germline-derived CDR1 and CDR2 are SGHAT and FQDESV (reference sequence). This CDR3 has 17 residues. CDR3 sequence reads: CPSSFPDTSGTKNIQYF. CDR3 nucleotide sequence: TGTCCCAGCAGCTTTCCCGATACTAGTGGGACCAAAAACATTCAGTACTTC.

Notes on this clonotype: An end of the junction differs from the germline gene, which may be a read error. The chain recombines TRBV6-6 with TRBJ2-3; 8 bases agree with TRBD1. From germline, CDR1 is MNHNY and CDR2 SVGAGI (reference sequence). CDR3 length: 14 amino acids. The CDR3 reads CASMSTGGGDMQYF. CDR3 in DNA: TGTGCCAGCATGTCTACAGGGGGTGGAGATATGCAGTATTTT.

With regard to this clonotype: Its ends do not fully match the called genes, so a read error is possible. This chain uses TRBV12-5 with TRBJ2-3, with 8 bases aligning to TRBD2. The CDR3 loop spans 15 amino acids. Germline CDR1 reads LGHNT; CDR2 reads FRNRAP. The CDR3 DNA reads as TGTGCTAGTGGGGAAAGCGGGAGTTTGGCAGATACACAGTTTTTT. Translating it yields CASGESGSLADTQFF.

To note about this clonotype: Without the conserved terminal phenylalanine or tryptophan, this CDR3 likely stems from a read error. This rearrangement joins TRBV12-3 or TRBV12-4 to TRBJ2-4; no clear D. The CDR3 loop spans 16 amino acids. The V and J ends lost 1 base and 2 bases respectively, with 12 bases between them. The CDR3 DNA reads TGTGCCAGCAGTTTAGACGGTATGGGGACCAAAAACATTCAGTACTCC. Its protein product is CASSLDGMGTKNIQYS.

This clonotype was picked up one time. V gene TRBV28 combines with J gene TRBJ2-7; D may be TRBD2 (6 bases). V was cut by 10 bases and J by 9 bases, with 25 bases left in between. The CDR3 loop spans 14 amino acids. CDR1 and CDR2 from the germline V gene are MDHEN and SYDVKM. The CDR3 coding sequence is TGTGCCATAATACTGAGGGCGGGATGGAGCGGGCAGTACTTC. It is translated as CAIILRAGWSGQYF. The full variable domain, rest sourced from reference TRBV28 and TRBJ2-7, is DVKVTQSSRYLVKRTGEKVFLECVQDMDHENMFWYRQDPGLGLRLIYFSYDVKMKEKGDIPEGYSVSREKKERFSLILESASTNQTSMYLCAIILRAGWSGQYFGPGTRLTVT.

A note on this clonotype: One junction end disagrees with the germline gene, perhaps due to a read error. This rearrangement joins TRBV5-4 to TRBJ2-1; 8 bases are shared with TRBD2. CDR1 and CDR2 from the germline V gene are SGHNT and YYREEE (reference sequence). The CDR3 totals 15 residues. DNA for the CDR3: TGTGCCAGTAGTCTCGTCGGGGGGGGTTACAATGATCAGGTCTTT. Its translation is CASSLVGGGYNDQVF.

The chain links TRBV19 to TRBJ2-7; TRBD2 matches 7 bases. Germline trimming cut 2 bases from V and 3 bases from J; bases unmatched to any gene: 7. The CDR3 extends over 15 amino acids. CDR1 and CDR2 (germline): LNHDA, SQIVND (reference sequence). CDR3: CASSIQPGGLYEQYF. As DNA, the CDR3 is TGTGCCAGTAGTATACAACCGGGAGGACTCTACGAGCAGTACTTC. Complete variable domain (other parts from reference TRBV19 and TRBJ2-7): DGGITQSPKYLFRKEGQNVTLSCEQNLNHDAMYWYRQDPGQGLRLIYYSQIVNDFQKGDIAEGYSVSREKKESFPLTVTSAQKNPTAFYLCASSIQPGGLYEQYFGPGTRLTVT.

A remark on this clonotype: A junction boundary mismatches the germline segment, possibly from a read error. The V and J genes are TRBV11-3 and TRBJ2-1, with unresolved D. CDR1 SGHNT and CDR2 YENEEA come from the germline V gene. The CDR3 has 14 residues. The CDR3 DNA reads as TGTGTCAGCAGCTTAGGCGTCTCGAACAATAGGCAGTTCTTC. Its translation is CVSSLGVSNNRQFF.

On this clonotype: One end of the junction varies from germline; a read error may be responsible. J is TRBJ2-2 and V is TRBV11-1, with D unresolved. The CDR3 consists of 13 residues. The germline gives CDR1 SGHAT, CDR2 FQDESV (reference sequence). The DNA of the CDR3 is TGTTCCAGCAGCTTTTGGGGTACCGGGGAGCTGTTTTTT. Translating it yields CSSSFWGTGELFF.

Notes on this clonotype: This clone may be a read error of a much larger clone one base away. The J gene is TRBJ1-2, the V gene TRBV14, with D unclear. Germline-derived CDR1 and CDR2 are SGHDN and FVKESK. This CDR3 comprises 16 residues. Trimming stripped 1 base from V and 6 bases from J, with 18 bases between. The chain's CDR3 is CASSQVKPPWGNGYTF. CDR3 DNA sequence: TGTGCCAGCAGCCAAGTTAAGCCCCCGTGGGGAAATGGCTACACCTTC.

This clonotype showed up many times. The rearrangement links TRBV12-3 or TRBV12-4 to TRBJ2-2, with D perhaps matching TRBD2 (6 bases). This CDR3 has 15 amino acids. The V end was cut by 5 bases, the J end by 4 bases, with 14 bases between. Written as DNA, the CDR3 is TGTGCCAGCAGTGGACCAGCGGGTACCACCGGGGAGCTGTTTTTT. Protein sequence: CASSGPAGTTGELFF.

Comments on this clonotype: A much more abundant neighbour one base away suggests this may be a read error. The chain combines TRBV5-1 with TRBJ2-1, with D perhaps matching TRBD2 (6 bases). The tail of the sequence fits TRBJ2-7 better, so the J call may be wrong. Germline V lookup: CDR1 SGHRS, CDR2 YFSETQ. This CDR3 comprises 15 residues. The CDR3: CASSPLANSYNEQYF. CDR3 nucleotides: TGCGCCAGCAGTCCTCTAGCGAACTCCTACAATGAGCAGTACTTC.

As to this clonotype: At one boundary the junction diverges from the germline segment, which might be a read error. This sequence joins TRBV11-1 and TRBJ2-3; perhaps D is TRBD1 or TRBD2 (5 bases each). Germline CDR1 is SGHAT and CDR2 is FQDESV (reference sequence). The CDR3 runs to 19 residues. The CDR3 reads CASGSGGSFVGARTDTLYF. CDR3 DNA: TGTGCCAGCGGCTCTGGGGGAAGCTTTGTTGGAGCCCGCACAGATACGCTGTATTTT.